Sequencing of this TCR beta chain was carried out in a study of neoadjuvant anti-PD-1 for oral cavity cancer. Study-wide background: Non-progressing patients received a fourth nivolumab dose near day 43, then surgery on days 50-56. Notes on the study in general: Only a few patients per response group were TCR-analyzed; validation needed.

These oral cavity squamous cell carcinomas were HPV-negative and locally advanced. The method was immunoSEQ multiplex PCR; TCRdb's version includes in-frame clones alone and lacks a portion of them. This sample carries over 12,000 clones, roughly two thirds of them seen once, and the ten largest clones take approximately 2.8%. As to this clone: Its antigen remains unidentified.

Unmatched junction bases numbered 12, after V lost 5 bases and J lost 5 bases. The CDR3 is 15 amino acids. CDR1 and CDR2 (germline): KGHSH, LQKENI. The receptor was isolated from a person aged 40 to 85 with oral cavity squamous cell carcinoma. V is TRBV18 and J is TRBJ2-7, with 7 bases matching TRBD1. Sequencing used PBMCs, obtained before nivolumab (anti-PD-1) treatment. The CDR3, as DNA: TGTGCCAGCTCATTTCAGGACAGGAGTTTTAACGAGCAGTACTTC. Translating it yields CASSFQDRSFNEQYF.